What follows is one T cell receptor (beta chain) and its context. Its antigen is still unknown. This entry belongs to a study of cytomegalovirus exposure and HLA in healthy donors. Study-wide points: Presence/absence analyses assumed roughly uniform sequencing depth across donors, which may not hold.

V dropped 5 bases and J dropped 2; count of bases not matched to a gene: 6. This CDR3 has 16 residues. From germline, CDR1 is LNHDA and CDR2 SQIVND (reference sequence). Both 60 Vbeta primers and 13 Jbeta primers went into the PCR. Clones were read by immunoSEQ multiplex PCR, and TCRdb kept only the in-frame ones, dropping some. The table lists 150,000 to 200,000 clones, less than 90% of them singletons, with 1.1% to 1.5% in the top ten. This receptor was taken from a girl between 10 and 17 years old in good health and CMV-seropositive. Source material: PBMCs. The rearrangement uses TRBV19 and TRBJ2-3; 11 bases are shared with TRBD2. CDR3 region: CASSPGTSGFTDTQYF. The DNA for the CDR3 is TGTGCCAGTAGTCCAGGGACTAGCGGTTTCACAGATACGCAGTATTTT.